The 5 T cell receptor beta chains presented below share a single source sample, sequenced in a study of beta chain features in type 1 diabetes. What was sequenced were expressed TCRB transcripts, since all of the isolated RNA had been reverse transcribed. Libraries were prepared by immunoSEQ multiplex PCR; TCRdb keeps only in-frame clonotypes and omits some of them. The sample lists approximately 730,000 clones, 10% to 15% occurring once. Study-level results: TCRB CDR3s were moderately but significantly shorter in Type 1 diabetes patients in all four CD4+ subsets.

These TCRs' antigens remain unknown. Sequenced sample: naive CD4+ T cells from blood. Every receptor here comes from a man between 18 and 29 years old with type 1 diabetes.

V usage is TRBV18 and J usage is TRBJ2-7; unclear D gene. CDR1 KGHSH and CDR2 LQKENI come from the germline V gene. Trimming removed 0 bases from V and 3 bases from J, with 9 bases in between. The CDR3 loop spans 14 amino acids. In nucleotides, the CDR3 is TGTGCCAGCTCACCACCGAGTAACAGCTACGAGCAGTACTTC. It specifies CASSPPSNSYEQYF.

This clone was observed a handful of times. V is TRBV5-1 and J is TRBJ2-1, with 8 bases lining up with TRBD1. Germline V gives CDR1 SGHRS, CDR2 YFSETQ. The V gene end was trimmed by 3 bases and the J gene end by 1 base; junction bases not matched to a gene: 3. This CDR3 has 15 residues. Here the CDR3 DNA reads TGCGCCAGCAGCTCTGGGACAGGATCCTACAATGAGCAGTTCTTC. It translates to CASSSGTGSYNEQFF. The variable domain in full, completed from reference TRBV5-1 and TRBJ2-1, reads KAGVTQTPRYLIKTRGQQVTLSCSPISGHRSVSWYQQTPGQGLQFLFEYFSETQRNKGNFPGRFSGRQFSNSRSEMNVSTLELGDSALYLCASSSGTGSYNEQFFGPGTRLTVL.

This clone showed up just a few times. This chain connects TRBV2 to TRBJ1-3, with 9 bases that match TRBD1. V shed 6 bases and J 2 bases; nucleotides not matched to a gene: 8. The CDR3 runs 16 residues. Germline CDR1 SNHLY, CDR2 FYNNEI. The CDR3 bases are TGTGCCAGCAGCACAGGGGGCGTTAAAGCTGGAAACACCATATATTTT. Protein product: CASSTGGVKAGNTIYF.

This clone has just a few counts. This rearrangement joins TRBV5-1 to TRBJ2-5, with D uncertain. Trimming cost V 1 base and J 2 bases, with 6 bases left between them. Looked up from germline, CDR1 is SGHRS and CDR2 is YFSETQ. CDR3 size: 13 residues. The CDR3 sequence: CASSLIEQETQYF. In nucleotides, the CDR3 is TGCGCCAGCAGCTTGATCGAGCAAGAGACCCAGTACTTC.

This clone was counted between two and nine times. This chain joins TRBV6-6 and TRBJ1-5; D gene unclear. This CDR3 has 12 residues. Germline CDR1 and CDR2: MNHNY and SVGAGI (reference sequence). Trimming took off 7 bases at V and 5 bases at J, with 9 bases between the two ends. CDR3 coding DNA: TGTGCCAGCAAAGAGGGAGATCAGCCCCAGCATTTT. This sequence encodes CASKEGDQPQHF.